Shown below are 27 T cell receptor beta chains from a single sample sequenced in a study of blood T cells in healthy people across ages (dated by TCRdb to 2013 to 2016). The library was built by means of 5' RACE. Sequencing relied on an Illumina HiSeq 2500. A second PCR of 7 to 11 cycles was performed with a sample-barcoded 5' primer and a J-beta primer mix. TCRdb's own reprocessing of the public reads used fastp at Q25 and MiXCR and kept productive beta chains. Entries that share a CDR3 protein sequence are merged under the most common genes and DNA. Recorded for this sample are more than 700,000 distinct CDR3 sequences; about half of them occurred a single time. The ten top clones hold approximately 18% of the sample. Specimen: blood. The receptors shown here come from an older man in good health.

The chain combines TRBV9 with TRBJ1-2; D is ambiguous. The CDR3 is 13 residues long. In germline, CDR1 is SGDLS, CDR2 YYNGEE. Trimming stripped 2 bases from V and 5 bases from J, with 10 bases between. CDR3 DNA: TGTGCCAGCAGCGTGAGGGAGGAGTATGGCTACACCTTC. This codes for CASSVREEYGYTF.

The genes are TRBV27 and TRBJ2-4; D ambiguous. The J call may be in error: the DNA end matches TRBJ2-7 better. Germline V gene data show CDR1 as MNHEY and CDR2 as SMNVEV (reference sequence). CDR3 size: 14 residues. The CDR3 DNA follows: TGTGCCAGCAGTCCGCACAATACAGCCTACGAGCAGTACTTC. It is translated as CASSPHNTAYEQYF.

The chain links TRBV18 to TRBJ1-1; 8 nucleotides agree with TRBD1. CDR1 and CDR2 from the germline V gene are KGHSH and LQKENI. This CDR3 contains 16 residues. With 2 bases clipped from V and 3 bases from J, the junction kept 8 bases outside the gene matches. The CDR3 bases are TGTGCCAGCTCACCAATCCAGGGGGCGAGCGACACTGAAGCTTTCTTT. It encodes CASSPIQGASDTEAFF.

The chain employs TRBV27 and TRBJ2-1; 15 bases line up with TRBD2. Germline assignment: CDR1 MNHEY and CDR2 SMNVEV (reference sequence). With 6 bases clipped from V and 0 bases from J, the junction kept 9 bases outside the gene matches. The CDR3 covers 19 residues. CDR3 residues: CASRLGLAGGLSSYNEQFF. CDR3 sequence (DNA): TGTGCCAGCAGGCTGGGACTAGCGGGAGGCCTGAGCTCCTACAATGAGCAGTTCTTC.

This clonotype was found a few times. The chain carries TRBV12-3 or TRBV12-4 and TRBJ2-1; D possibly corresponds to TRBD2 (5 bases). The CDR3 contains 14 residues. Trimming left V 5 bases short and J 9 bases short, with 17 bases between. The CDR3 DNA reads as TGTGCCAGCAGTACTCTCGAGGGTTTGTCTGAGCAGTTCTTC. Residues: CASSTLEGLSEQFF.

This clonotype was detected only a few times. The chain is built from TRBV3-1 and TRBJ2-6; 7 bases map to TRBD1. With V trimmed by 4 bases and J by 2 bases, 8 bases remained unmatched. Germline V gene sequence: CDR1 LGHDT, CDR2 YNNKEL (reference sequence). This CDR3 has 17 residues. The CDR3 bases are TGTGCCAGCAGCCTCCCTAACAGGGGCCCTGGGGCCAACGTCCTGACTTTC. Translated, it gives CASSLPNRGPGANVLTF.

This clonotype was detected a few times. The J gene is TRBJ2-5, the V gene TRBV2, with 8 bases aligning to TRBD2. The germline CDR1 and CDR2 sequences are SNHLY and FYNNEI. The CDR3 consists of 15 residues. Trimming took 3 bases from V and 4 from J; bases not matched to a gene: 7. The CDR3 coding sequence is TGTGCCAGCAGTGATAGTGCGGCGGGAGGAGAGACCCAGTACTTC. It translates to CASSDSAAGGETQYF.

The chain joins TRBV27 to TRBJ2-7; D ambiguous. The CDR3 has 14 amino acids. The V and J ends lost 3 bases and 0 bases respectively, with 9 bases between them. The germline gives CDR1 MNHEY, CDR2 SMNVEV (reference sequence). The CDR3 sequence: CASSFGSTSYEQYF. Here the CDR3 DNA reads TGTGCCAGCAGTTTCGGCAGTACCTCCTACGAGCAGTACTTC.

About this clonotype: Compared with germline, one end of the junction differs, possibly owing to a read error. The chain recombines TRBV6-5 with TRBJ1-4; perhaps TRBD1 as D (5 bases). The germline V gene encodes CDR1 MNHEY and CDR2 SVGAGI. The CDR3 sequence is 14 residues long. CDR3 residues: CASTDSATNEKLFF. The DNA of the CDR3 is TGCGCCAGCACCGACAGTGCAACTAATGAAAAACTGTTTTTT.

J is TRBJ1-2 and V is TRBV20-1, with D possibly being TRBD1 (6 bases). Per the germline V gene, CDR1 is DFQATT and CDR2 is SNEGSKA (reference sequence). CDR3 size: 13 residues. V gave up 0 bases and J gave up 8 bases, with 13 bases separating them. CDR3 protein: CSARDGGGRGYTF. The CDR3 DNA follows: TGCAGTGCTAGAGATGGAGGGGGTCGCGGCTACACCTTC.

This clonotype was observed a few times. This CDR3 reads CASSYPGTGIVYEQYF. The DNA of the CDR3 is TGTGCCAGCAGTTACCCCGGGACAGGTATCGTCTACGAGCAGTACTTC. The chain links TRBV6-2 or TRBV6-3 to TRBJ2-7; 8 bases line up with TRBD1. Germline values: CDR1 MNHEY, CDR2 SVGEGT. The CDR3 has 16 amino acids. J was trimmed by 3 bases and V by 2 bases; bases with no gene match: 9.

J is TRBJ2-1 and V is TRBV7-8, with 7 nucleotides matching TRBD2. The CDR3 runs to 16 residues. V lost 2 bases and J lost 10; bases outside the gene matches: 14. The germline V gene has CDR1 SGHVS and CDR2 FQNEAQ. This CDR3 is CASSLLTGREPWEQFF. DNA of the CDR3: TGTGCCAGCAGCTTACTCACGGGGCGGGAGCCCTGGGAGCAGTTCTTC.

The table lists this clonotype with a few counts. V and J are TRBV5-1 and TRBJ1-2, with TRBD1 matching 11 bases. This CDR3 comprises 15 residues. Germline assignment: CDR1 SGHRS and CDR2 YFSETQ. With 4 bases clipped from V and 7 bases from J, the junction kept 9 bases outside the gene matches. The CDR3 loop reads CASSPASGTGGGYTF. In nucleotides, the CDR3 is TGCGCCAGCAGCCCCGCGTCCGGGACAGGGGGTGGCTACACCTTC.

At least ten counts were recorded for this clonotype. J is TRBJ2-1 and V is TRBV9, with TRBD2 matching over 14 bases. The CDR3 extends over 16 amino acids. The germline V gene encodes CDR1 SGDLS and CDR2 YYNGEE. The trim removed 3 bases at V and 9 bases at J, leaving 8 bases unmatched. The CDR3 region is CASSGAGTSGSPEQFF. CDR3 DNA sequence: TGTGCCAGCAGCGGCGCCGGGACTAGCGGGAGCCCTGAGCAGTTCTTC.

The chain joins TRBV7-2 to TRBJ1-2, with D maybe TRBD1 (6 bases). CDR1 SGHTA and CDR2 FQGNSA come from the germline V gene. The CDR3 extends over 14 amino acids. V lost 6 bases, J lost 4 bases, and 15 bases lay in between. The CDR3 DNA reads as TGTGCCAGCAGTACATCCGGGACAAGCTATGGCTACACCTTC. This codes for CASSTSGTSYGYTF.

The CDR3 here is CSATTGGNGGSYNEQFF. Here the CDR3 DNA reads TGCAGTGCAACCACCGGCGGGAACGGTGGCTCCTACAATGAGCAGTTCTTC. V and J are TRBV20-1 and TRBJ2-1, with a weak D call TRBD2 (6 bases). The CDR3 spans 17 residues. Germline CDR1 is DFQATT and CDR2 is SNEGSKA (reference sequence). The V and J ends lost 6 bases and 0 bases respectively, with 21 bases between them.

This clonotype was seen a handful of times. The chain is built from TRBV28 and TRBJ2-7; perhaps TRBD2 as D (5 bases). CDR1 is MDHEN, CDR2 SYDVKM, per germline. The CDR3 extends over 14 amino acids. Trimming stripped 6 bases from V and 2 bases from J, with 14 bases between. The CDR3 region is CASSDHDGTYEQYF. DNA for the CDR3: TGTGCCAGCAGCGACCACGACGGGACCTACGAGCAGTACTTC.

J is TRBJ2-1 and V is TRBV30; maybe TRBD2 (6 bases). Trimming left V 3 bases short and J 3 bases short, with 9 bases between. This CDR3 has 13 residues. CDR1 and CDR2 from the germline V gene are GTSNPN and SVGIG (reference sequence). For the CDR3, the DNA is TGTGCCTGGAGCAAGGGACTCTACAATGAGCAGTTCTTC. Translated: CAWSKGLYNEQFF. Full variable domain (outside the CDR3, taken from reference TRBV30 and TRBJ2-1): SQTIHQWPATLVQPVGSPLSLECTVEGTSNPNLYWYRQAAGRGLQLLFYSVGIGQISSEVPQNLSASRPQDRQFILSSKKLLLSDSGFYLCAWSKGLYNEQFFGPGTRLTVL.

This clonotype came up a few times. V usage is TRBV5-1 and J usage is TRBJ2-7; the D gene is possibly TRBD1 (6 bases). Gene TRBJ2-5 matches the end of the DNA better, so the J call may be wrong. Looked up from germline, CDR1 is SGHRS and CDR2 is YFSETQ. The CDR3 covers 15 residues. The CDR3 DNA reads as TGCGCCAGCAGCTCACCACAGGGCGAAGTTGAGACCCAGTACTTC. The encoded protein is CASSSPQGEVETQYF.

The chain combines TRBV5-5 with TRBJ2-5; 9 bases match TRBD2. In germline, CDR1 is SGHKS, CDR2 YYEKEE (reference sequence). There are 17 residues in the CDR3. V was pared by 0 bases and J by 11 bases, with 17 bases of the junction left unmatched. CDR3 residues: CASSLEGASGALREQYF. The CDR3 nucleotides read TGTGCCAGCAGCTTGGAGGGGGCTAGCGGGGCTTTAAGAGAGCAGTACTTC.

In nucleotides, the CDR3 is TGCAGCGTTCCGACTAGCGGGAGCTCGGATGAGCAGTTCTTC. The encoded protein is CSVPTSGSSDEQFF. The V and J genes are TRBV29-1 and TRBJ2-1; 12 bases agree with TRBD2. The CDR3 spans 14 residues. Unmatched junction bases numbered 7, after V lost 5 bases and J lost 8 bases. Germline V gives CDR1 SQVTM, CDR2 ANQGSEA.

The chain couples TRBV5-1 to TRBJ2-5; no clear D gene. V gave up 5 bases and J gave up 4 bases, with 15 bases separating them. This CDR3 is 14 amino acids long. The germline gives CDR1 SGHRS, CDR2 YFSETQ. The CDR3 coding sequence is TGCGCCAGCAGATATAGAGACATCACAGAGACCCAGTACTTC. It yields the protein CASRYRDITETQYF.

The V call is TRBV6-6, the J call TRBJ2-7; TRBD2 agrees at 8 bases. The CDR3 runs 14 residues. V shed 6 bases, J shed 3 bases, and the junction held 7 bases outside the gene matches. CDR1 and CDR2 from the germline V gene are MNHNY and SVGAGI (reference sequence). CDR3 DNA sequence: TGTGCCAGCAGACCCAGCGGGAGCATCTACGAGCAGTACTTC. It encodes CASRPSGSIYEQYF.

V and J are TRBV24-1 and TRBJ2-2, with D perhaps TRBD1 or TRBD2 (5 bases each). Germline CDR1 is KGHDR and CDR2 is SFDVKD. The CDR3 is made up of 15 amino acids. Trimming stripped 4 bases from V and 1 base from J, with 9 bases between. In nucleotides, the CDR3 is TGTGCCACCAGTGAGGGACGGATGAACACCGGGGAGCTGTTTTTT. Translated: CATSEGRMNTGELFF.

The V call is TRBV21-1, the J call TRBJ2-1; the table's D gene call, TRBD1, was not cross checked with the DNA. TRBV21-1 is noted as a pseudogene. CDR3 length: 15 amino acids. CDR3 coding DNA: TGTGCCAGCAGCAATGGGGGACGGGACTACAATGAGCAGTTCTTC. Its protein product is CASSNGGRDYNEQFF.

In this sample, this clonotype turned up a few times. The chain links TRBV20-1 to TRBJ1-5; 7 bases map to TRBD1. The CDR3 runs to 13 residues. Losses at the gene ends were 3 bases for V and 4 bases for J; bases not matched to a gene: 3. Germline values: CDR1 DFQATT, CDR2 SNEGSKA (reference sequence). The CDR3 DNA is TGCAGTGCTAGCGCAGGGGGAAATCAGCCCCAGCATTTT. Translating gives CSASAGGNQPQHF.

This clonotype was counted between two and nine times. The rearrangement joins TRBV7-8 to TRBJ1-5, with a weak D call TRBD1 (5 bases). Per the germline V gene, CDR1 is SGHVS and CDR2 is FQNEAQ. The CDR3 loop spans 13 amino acids. Trimming removed 5 bases at V and 4 bases at J, with 9 bases between. The CDR3 DNA sequence: TGTGCCAGCAGCGGGGACCGAAATCAGCCCCAGCATTTT. This translates into CASSGDRNQPQHF.